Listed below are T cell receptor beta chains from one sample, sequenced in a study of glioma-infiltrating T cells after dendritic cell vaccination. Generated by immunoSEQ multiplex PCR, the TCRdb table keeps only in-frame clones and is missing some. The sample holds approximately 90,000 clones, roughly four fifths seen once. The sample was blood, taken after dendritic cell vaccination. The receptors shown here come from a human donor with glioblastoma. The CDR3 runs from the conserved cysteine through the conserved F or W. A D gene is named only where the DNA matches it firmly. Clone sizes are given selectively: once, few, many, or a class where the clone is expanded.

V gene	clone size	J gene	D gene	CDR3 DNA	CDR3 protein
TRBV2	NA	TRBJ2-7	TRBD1	TGTGCCAGCAGAGCCGGACCAGGGGGCGAGCAGTACTTC	CASRAGPGGEQYF
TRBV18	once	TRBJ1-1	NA	TGTGCCAGCTCACTCAATCGGGACACTGAAGCTTTCTTT	CASSLNRDTEAFF
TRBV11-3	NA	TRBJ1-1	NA	TGTGCCAGCAGCTTCGGAGAGAACACTGAAGCTTTCTTT	CASSFGENTEAFF
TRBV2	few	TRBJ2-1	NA	TGTGCCAGCAGTCCGACGCCCGTAACAGGGTACAATGAGCAGTTCTTC	CASSPTPVTGYNEQFF
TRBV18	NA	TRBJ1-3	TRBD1	TGTGCCAGCTCAGTCGGGACAGGGGCTGGAAACACCATATATTTT	CASSVGTGAGNTIYF
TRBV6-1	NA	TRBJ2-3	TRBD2	TGTGCCAGCAGCGTCCTCGGCGGGAGGGAAGATACGCAGTATTTT	CASSVLGGREDTQYF
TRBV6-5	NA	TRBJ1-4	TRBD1	TGTGCCAGCAGGGCTTACAGGGGGCCTCGGGAAAAACTGTTTTTT	CASRAYRGPREKLFF
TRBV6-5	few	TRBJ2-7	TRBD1	TGTGCCAGCCCGGGACAGAACTCTTACGAGCAGTACTTC	CASPGQNSYEQYF
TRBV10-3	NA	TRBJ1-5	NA	TGTGCCATCAGTGATACAGGGCCCAATCAGCCCCAGCATTTT	CAISDTGPNQPQHF
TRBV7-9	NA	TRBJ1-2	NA	TGTGCCAGCAGCTTAGTACAGCTTTCTAACTATGGCTACACCTTC	CASSLVQLSNYGYTF
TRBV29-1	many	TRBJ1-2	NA	TGCAGCGTTGAAGATCGCAGGGTGGGGGGAGGCTACACCTTC	CSVEDRRVGGGYTF
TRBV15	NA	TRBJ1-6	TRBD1	TGTGCCACCAGCAGAGATGAACAGGGGAATTCACCCCTCCACTTT	CATSRDEQGNSPLHF
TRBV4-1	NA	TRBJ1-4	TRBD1	TGCGCCAGCAGCCAAGAATCGGGACAGGGACGTGAAAAACTGTTTTTT	CASSQESGQGREKLFF
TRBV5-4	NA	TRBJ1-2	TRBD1	TGTGCCAGCAGCTTGAAGGAGGGCGGCCAGGGGGCTAGAGGCTACACCTTC	CASSLKEGGQGARGYTF
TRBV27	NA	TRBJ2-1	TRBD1	TGTGCCAGCAGTTTATCGCAGGGGGCTACGTACAATGAGCAGTTCTTC	CASSLSQGATYNEQFF